This TCR beta chain was observed in a study of blood T cell repertoires in COVID-19. Individuals drawn from about two dozen US areas were about 18 to 90 years old. This CDR3 has 13 amino acids. Germline CDR1 reads MNHEY; CDR2 reads SVGAGI. The ends lost 8 bases at V and 10 bases at J; junction bases unmatched: 7. The repertoire was sequenced with immunoSEQ multiplex PCR; TCRdb's copy has only in-frame clones and lacks some. The table records 220,000 or so clones, 65% to 85% of them present only once. V is TRBV6-5 and J is TRBJ1-6, with TRBD1 matching 8 bases. The clonotype originates from a woman aged 40 to 55 who had recovered from COVID-19. Sequencing was carried out using PBMCs or T cells enriched from blood (not recorded which). As DNA, the CDR3 is TGTGCCAGCTCGGGACAGGCACAATCACCCCTCCACTTT. Its translation: CASSGQAQSPLHF.